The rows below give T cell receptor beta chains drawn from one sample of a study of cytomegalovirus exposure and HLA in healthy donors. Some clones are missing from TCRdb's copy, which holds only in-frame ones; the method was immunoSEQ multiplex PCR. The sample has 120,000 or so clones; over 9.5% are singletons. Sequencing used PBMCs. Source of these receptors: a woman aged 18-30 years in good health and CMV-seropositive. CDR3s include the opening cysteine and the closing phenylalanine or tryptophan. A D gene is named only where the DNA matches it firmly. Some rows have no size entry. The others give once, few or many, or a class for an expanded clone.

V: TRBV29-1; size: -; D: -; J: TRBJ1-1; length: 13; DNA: TGCAGCGTTTTTCTAATAAGCAACACTGAAGCTTTCTTT; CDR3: CSVFLISNTEAFF
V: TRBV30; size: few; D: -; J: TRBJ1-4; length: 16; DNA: TGTGCCTGGAGCTCCAGCCCAGGAACAACTAATGAAAAACTGTTTTTT; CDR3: CAWSSSPGTTNEKLFF
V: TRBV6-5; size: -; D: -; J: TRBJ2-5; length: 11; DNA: TGTGCCAGCCGCGACACGGAGACCCAGTACTTC; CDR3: CASRDTETQYF
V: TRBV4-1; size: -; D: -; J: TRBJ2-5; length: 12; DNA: TGCGCCAGCAGCCAAGTCCTAGAGACCCAGTACTTC; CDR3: CASSQVLETQYF
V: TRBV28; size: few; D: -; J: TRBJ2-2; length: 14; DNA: TGTGCCAGCCTTCAGGGATATGACACCGGGGAGCTGTTTTTT; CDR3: CASLQGYDTGELFF
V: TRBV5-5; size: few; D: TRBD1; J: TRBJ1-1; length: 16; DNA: TGTGCCAGCAGGGACGGGACAGGGGGCGGGGGCACTGAAGCTTTCTTT; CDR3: CASRDGTGGGGTEAFF
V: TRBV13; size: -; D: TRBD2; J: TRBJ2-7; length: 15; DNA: TGTGCCAGCAGCCAAACTAGCGGGAGTTCCTACGAGCAGTACTTC; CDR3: CASSQTSGSSYEQYF
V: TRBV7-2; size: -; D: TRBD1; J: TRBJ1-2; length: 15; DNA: TGTGCCAGCAGCTCTAGACCCGGGACAGGGAATGGCTACACCTTC; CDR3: CASSSRPGTGNGYTF
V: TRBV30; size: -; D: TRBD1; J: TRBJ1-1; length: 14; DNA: TGTGCCTGGGGGACAGGAAAAATGAACACTGAAGCTTTCTTT; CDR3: CAWGTGKMNTEAFF
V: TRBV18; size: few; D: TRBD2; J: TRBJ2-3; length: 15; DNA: TGTGCCAGCTCTTCGACTAGCGGGCCCCTCGATACGCAGTATTTT; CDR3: CASSSTSGPLDTQYF
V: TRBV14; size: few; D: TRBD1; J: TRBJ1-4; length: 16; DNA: TGTGCCAGCAGCCAAGGGGGGACAGGAACTAATGAAAAACTGTTTTTT; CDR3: CASSQGGTGTNEKLFF
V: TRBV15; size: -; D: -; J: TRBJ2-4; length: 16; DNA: TGTGCCACCAGCAGAGATCGGGGAGGCGACAAAAACATTCAGTACTTC; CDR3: CATSRDRGGDKNIQYF
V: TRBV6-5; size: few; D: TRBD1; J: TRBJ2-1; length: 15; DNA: TGTGCCAGCAGTCGGACAGGGGGCGCCTTCAATGAGCAGTTCTTC; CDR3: CASSRTGGAFNEQFF
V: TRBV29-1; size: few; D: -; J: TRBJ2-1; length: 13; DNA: TGCAGCGTTGAGGTGACTAGGCGCAATGAGCAGTTCTTC; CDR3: CSVEVTRRNEQFF
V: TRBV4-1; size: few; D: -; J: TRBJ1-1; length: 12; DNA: TGCGCCAGCAGCCAAGGGGCGAGTGAAGCTTTCTTT; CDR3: CASSQGASEAFF
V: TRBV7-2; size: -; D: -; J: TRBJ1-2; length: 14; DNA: TGTGCCAGCAGCTTAGTTTCCCTGGGGAGTGGCTACACCTTC; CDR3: CASSLVSLGSGYTF